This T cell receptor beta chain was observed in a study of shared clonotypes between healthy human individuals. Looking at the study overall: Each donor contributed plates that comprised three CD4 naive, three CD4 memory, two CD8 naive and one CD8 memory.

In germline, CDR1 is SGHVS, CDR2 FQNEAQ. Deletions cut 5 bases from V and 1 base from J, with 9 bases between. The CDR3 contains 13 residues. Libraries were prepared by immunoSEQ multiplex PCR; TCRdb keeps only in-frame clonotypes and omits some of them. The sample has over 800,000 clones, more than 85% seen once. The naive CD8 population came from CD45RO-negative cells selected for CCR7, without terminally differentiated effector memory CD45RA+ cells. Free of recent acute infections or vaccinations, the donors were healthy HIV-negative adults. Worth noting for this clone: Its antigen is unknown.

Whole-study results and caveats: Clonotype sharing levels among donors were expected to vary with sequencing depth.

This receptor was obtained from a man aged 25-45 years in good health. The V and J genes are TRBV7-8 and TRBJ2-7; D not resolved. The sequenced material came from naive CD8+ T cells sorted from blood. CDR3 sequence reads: CASSRSESYEQYF. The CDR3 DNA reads TGTGCCAGCAGCCGAAGCGAATCCTACGAGCAGTACTTC.